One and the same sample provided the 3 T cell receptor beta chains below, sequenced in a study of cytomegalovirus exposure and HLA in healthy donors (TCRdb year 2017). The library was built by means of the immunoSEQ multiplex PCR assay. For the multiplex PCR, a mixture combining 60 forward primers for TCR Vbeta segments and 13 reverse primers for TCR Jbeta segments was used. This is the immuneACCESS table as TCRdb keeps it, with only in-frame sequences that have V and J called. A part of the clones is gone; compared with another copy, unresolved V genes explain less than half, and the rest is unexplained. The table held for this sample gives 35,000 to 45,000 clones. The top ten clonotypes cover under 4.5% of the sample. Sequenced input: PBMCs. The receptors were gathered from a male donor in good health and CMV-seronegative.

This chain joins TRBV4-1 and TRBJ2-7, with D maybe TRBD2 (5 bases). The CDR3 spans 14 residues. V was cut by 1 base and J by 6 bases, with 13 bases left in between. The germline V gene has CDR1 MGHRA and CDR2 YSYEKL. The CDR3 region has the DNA TGCGCCAGCAGCCAAGGTCTCGCGGGCGGCGAGCAGTACTTC. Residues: CASSQGLAGGEQYF.

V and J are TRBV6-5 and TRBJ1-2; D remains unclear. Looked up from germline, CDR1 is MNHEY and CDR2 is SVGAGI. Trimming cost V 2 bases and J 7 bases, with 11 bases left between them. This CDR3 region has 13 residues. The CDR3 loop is CASSYLGMAGYTF. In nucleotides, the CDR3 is TGTGCCAGCAGTTACCTAGGTATGGCTGGCTACACCTTC.

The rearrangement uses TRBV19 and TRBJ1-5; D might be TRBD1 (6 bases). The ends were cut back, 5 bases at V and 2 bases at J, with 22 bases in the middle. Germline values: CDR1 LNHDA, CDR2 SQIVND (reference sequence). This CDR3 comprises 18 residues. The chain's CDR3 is CASSRFRAGERGNQPQHF. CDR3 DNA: TGTGCCAGTAGTCGATTTAGGGCAGGGGAGCGCGGCAATCAGCCCCAGCATTTT.